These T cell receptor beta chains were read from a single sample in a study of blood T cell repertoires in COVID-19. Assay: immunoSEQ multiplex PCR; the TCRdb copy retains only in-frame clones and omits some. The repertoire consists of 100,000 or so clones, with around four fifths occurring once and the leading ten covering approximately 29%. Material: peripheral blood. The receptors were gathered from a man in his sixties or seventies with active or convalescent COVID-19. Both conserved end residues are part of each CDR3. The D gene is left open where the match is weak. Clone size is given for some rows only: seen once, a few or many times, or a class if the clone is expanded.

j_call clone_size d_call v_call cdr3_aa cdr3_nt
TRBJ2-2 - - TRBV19 CASTATLNTGELFF TGTGCCAGTACCGCGACACTTAACACCGGGGAGCTGTTTTTT
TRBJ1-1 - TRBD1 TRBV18 CASSPETGKAFF TGTGCCAGCTCACCCGAGACAGGGAAAGCTTTCTTT
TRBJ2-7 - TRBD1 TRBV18 CASSLNQIRDSLSYEQYF TGTGCCAGCTCGCTCAACCAAATCCGGGACAGCCTTTCCTACGAGCAGTACTTC
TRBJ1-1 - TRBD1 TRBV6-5 CASSWDRGNTEAFF TGTGCCAGCAGTTGGGACAGGGGGAACACTGAAGCTTTCTTT
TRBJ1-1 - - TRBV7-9 CASSPSIAEAFF TGTGCCAGCAGCCCGAGTATCGCTGAAGCTTTCTTT
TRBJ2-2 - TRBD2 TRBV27 CASSLFGSGSLENTGELFF TGTGCCAGCAGTTTATTTGGTAGCGGGAGTTTGGAGAACACCGGGGAGCTGTTTTTT
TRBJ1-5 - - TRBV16 CASSPSGTHSNQPQHF TGTGCCAGCAGCCCTTCGGGTACCCATAGCAATCAGCCCCAGCATTTT
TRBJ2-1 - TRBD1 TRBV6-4 CASSAGTASYNEQFF TGTGCCAGCAGTGCCGGGACAGCCTCCTACAATGAGCAGTTCTTC
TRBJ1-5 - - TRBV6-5 CASTWTDRLDQPQHF TGTGCCAGCACCTGGACAGACAGATTGGATCAGCCCCAGCATTTT
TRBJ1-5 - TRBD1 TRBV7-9 CASSPGQGRGQPQHF TGTGCCAGCAGCCCGGGACAGGGGAGAGGACAGCCCCAGCATTTT
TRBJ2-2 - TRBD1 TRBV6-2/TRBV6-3 CASSLPTGLNGELFF TGTGCCAGCAGTCTTCCGACAGGGCTTAATGGGGAGCTGTTTTTT
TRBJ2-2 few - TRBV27 CASKHDSTGELFF TGTGCCAGCAAGCACGACAGCACCGGGGAGCTGTTTTTT
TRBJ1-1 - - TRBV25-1 CASSDAVNTEAFF TGTGCCAGCAGTGACGCAGTGAACACTGAAGCTTTCTTT
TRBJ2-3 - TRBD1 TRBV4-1 CASSHLTGSTDTQYF TGCGCCAGCAGCCACTTGACAGGGAGCACAGATACGCAGTATTTT
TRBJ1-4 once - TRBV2 CASNPDGAGKLFF TGTGCCAGCAACCCCGACGGGGCGGGGAAACTGTTTTTT
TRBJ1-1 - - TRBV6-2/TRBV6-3 CASSSLSGLTAFF TGTGCCAGCAGTTCCCTGAGCGGACTGACAGCTTTCTTT
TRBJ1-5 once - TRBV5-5 CASSLIAGDQPQHF TGTGCCAGCAGCTTGATAGCAGGGGATCAGCCCCAGCATTTT
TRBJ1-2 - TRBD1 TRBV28 CASSFKTGGAYGYTF TGTGCCAGCAGTTTCAAGACAGGGGGCGCCTATGGCTACACCTTC
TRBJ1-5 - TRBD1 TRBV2 CASSSGLGQGAWGQPQHF TGTGCCAGCAGCTCAGGCCTGGGACAGGGGGCTTGGGGTCAGCCCCAGCATTTT
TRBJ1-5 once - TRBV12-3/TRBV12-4 CASSSTGNQPQHF TGTGCCAGCAGTTCCACAGGGAACCAGCCCCAGCATTTT
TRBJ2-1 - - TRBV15 CATSRDGGAGVNEQFF TGTGCCACCAGCAGAGATGGGGGGGCTGGAGTGAATGAGCAGTTCTTC
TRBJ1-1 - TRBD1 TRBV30 CAWASHRGTEAFF TGTGCCTGGGCCTCCCACAGGGGTACTGAAGCTTTCTTT
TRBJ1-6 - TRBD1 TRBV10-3 CAISDHRGYNSPLHF TGTGCCATCAGTGATCACAGGGGGTATAATTCACCCCTCCACTTT
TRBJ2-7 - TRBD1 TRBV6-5 CASTPGQGMEEQYF TGTGCCAGCACCCCGGGACAGGGGATGGAGGAGCAGTACTTC
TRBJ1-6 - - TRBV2 CASSEVGVNSYNSPLHF TGTGCCAGCAGTGAAGTAGGGGTGAACTCCTATAATTCACCCCTCCACTTT
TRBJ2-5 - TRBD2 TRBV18 CASSPRGGGETQYF TGTGCCAGCTCACCACGCGGGGGAGGGGAGACCCAGTACTTC
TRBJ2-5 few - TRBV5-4 CASSPQEGKTQYF TGTGCCAGCAGCCCCCAAGAGGGAAAGACCCAGTACTTC
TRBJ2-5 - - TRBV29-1 CSAIASSASQETQYF TGCAGCGCCATAGCTAGTTCGGCTAGCCAGGAGACCCAGTACTTC
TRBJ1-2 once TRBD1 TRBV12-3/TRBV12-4 CASSPQGAHGYTF TGTGCCAGCAGTCCACAGGGGGCGCATGGCTACACCTTC
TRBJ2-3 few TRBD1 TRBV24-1 CATSDFDRAHTSDTQYF TGTGCCACCAGTGATTTCGACAGGGCACACACGTCAGATACGCAGTATTTT
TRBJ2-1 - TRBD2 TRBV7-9 CAIPTSGNHNEQFF TGTGCCATCCCTACTAGCGGAAATCACAATGAGCAGTTCTTC
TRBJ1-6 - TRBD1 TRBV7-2 CASSSQGGDSPLHF TGTGCCAGCAGCTCACAGGGGGGGGATTCACCCCTCCACTTT
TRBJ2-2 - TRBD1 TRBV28 CASTTGGNTGELFF TGTGCCAGCACGACAGGGGGTAACACCGGGGAGCTGTTTTTT
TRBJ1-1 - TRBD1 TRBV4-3 CASSQDQGADTEAFF TGCGCCAGCAGCCAAGATCAGGGGGCGGACACTGAAGCTTTCTTT
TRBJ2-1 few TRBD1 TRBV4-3 CASSFRQGAYNEQFF TGCGCCAGCAGCTTCAGACAGGGTGCTTACAATGAGCAGTTCTTC
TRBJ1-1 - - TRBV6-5 CASSSQGNTEAFF TGTGCCAGCAGTTCTCAGGGAAACACTGAAGCTTTCTTT
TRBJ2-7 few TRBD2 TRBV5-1 CASSVGAGGAYEQYF TGCGCCAGCAGCGTAGGAGCGGGAGGCGCCTACGAGCAGTACTTC
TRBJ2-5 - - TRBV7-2 CASSLEGFPETQYF TGTGCCAGCAGCTTAGAGGGGTTCCCAGAGACCCAGTACTTC
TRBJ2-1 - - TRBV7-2 CASSLALSGDEQFF TGTGCCAGCAGCTTAGCCCTGTCGGGGGATGAGCAGTTCTTC
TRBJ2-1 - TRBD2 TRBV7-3 CASSATSGSSYNEQFF TGTGCCAGCAGCGCCACTAGCGGGAGCTCCTACAATGAGCAGTTCTTC
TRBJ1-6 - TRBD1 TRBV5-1 CASSTGQGVSPLHF TGCGCCAGCAGCACGGGACAGGGCGTCTCACCCCTCCACTTT
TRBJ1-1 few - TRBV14 CASSRFAGTEAFF TGTGCCAGCAGCCGGTTTGCGGGCACTGAAGCTTTCTTT
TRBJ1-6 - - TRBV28 CASVLGQYNSPLHF TGTGCCAGCGTCCTGGGGCAGTATAATTCACCCCTCCACTTT
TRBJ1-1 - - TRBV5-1 CASSAAGPLTEAFF TGCGCCAGCAGCGCGGCAGGGCCTCTCACTGAAGCTTTCTTT
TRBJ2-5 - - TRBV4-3 CASSQGGGRVQYF TGCGCCAGCAGCCAGGGGGGCGGGAGAGTCCAGTACTTC
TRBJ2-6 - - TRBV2 CASKRWIAGANVLTF TGTGCCAGCAAGAGGTGGATAGCTGGGGCCAACGTCCTGACTTTC
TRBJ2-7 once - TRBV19 CASSISWTAQGRYEQYF TGTGCCAGTAGTATTTCCTGGACGGCCCAGGGTCGCTACGAGCAGTACTTC
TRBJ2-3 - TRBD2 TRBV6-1 CASSAQPGTSGGTQYF TGTGCCAGCAGTGCCCAACCTGGGACTAGCGGGGGTACGCAGTATTTT